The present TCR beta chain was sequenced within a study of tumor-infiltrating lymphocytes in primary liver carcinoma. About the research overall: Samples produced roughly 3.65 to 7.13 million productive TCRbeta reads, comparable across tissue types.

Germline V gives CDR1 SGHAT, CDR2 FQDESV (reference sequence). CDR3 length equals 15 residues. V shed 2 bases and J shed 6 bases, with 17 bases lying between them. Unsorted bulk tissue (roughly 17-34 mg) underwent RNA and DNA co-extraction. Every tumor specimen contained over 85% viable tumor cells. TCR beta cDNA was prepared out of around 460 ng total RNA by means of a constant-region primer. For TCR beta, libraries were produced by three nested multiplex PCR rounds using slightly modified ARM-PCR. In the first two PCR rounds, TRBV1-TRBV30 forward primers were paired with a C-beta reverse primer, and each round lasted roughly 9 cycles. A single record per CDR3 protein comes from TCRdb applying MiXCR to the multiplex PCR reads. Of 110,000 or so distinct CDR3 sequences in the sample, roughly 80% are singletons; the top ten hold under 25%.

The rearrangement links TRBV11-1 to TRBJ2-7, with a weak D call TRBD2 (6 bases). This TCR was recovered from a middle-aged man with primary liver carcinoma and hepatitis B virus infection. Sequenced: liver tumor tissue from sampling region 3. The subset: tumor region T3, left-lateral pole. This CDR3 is CASSLTGSGECEQYV. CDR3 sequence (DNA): TGTGCCAGCAGCTTAACCGGATCGGGAGAATGCGAGCAGTACGTC.